This T cell receptor (beta chain) is drawn from a study of blood T cells in healthy people across ages. Points on this clonotype: Its antigen is still unknown.

Study-wide points: Reliance upon unsorted PBMCs precluded definitive naive versus antigen-experienced comparison. Per million T cells, the diversity of TCR beta decreased roughly linearly as age advanced.

CDR3 length equals 14 residues. With 2 bases removed from V and 2 bases from J, the gap between germline ends came to 7 bases. Germline values: CDR1 SGHVS, CDR2 FNYEAQ. Each sample provided at least 6 micrograms of extracted total RNA. Primers used in a second PCR of roughly 6 to 11 cycles were a sample-barcoded 5' primer and a J-beta primer mix. Using its own MiXCR run on the 5' RACE reads, TCRdb lists one record per CDR3 protein. Of some 640,000 distinct CDR3 sequences listed, roughly 31% are singletons. The sample taken for sequencing was blood. This TCR came from an elderly woman in good health. The chain couples TRBV7-6 to TRBJ1-3; D is possibly TRBD1 (5 bases). Here the CDR3 DNA reads TGTGCCAGCAGCTTACAGGGTCCTGGAAACACCATATATTTT. Residues: CASSLQGPGNTIYF.